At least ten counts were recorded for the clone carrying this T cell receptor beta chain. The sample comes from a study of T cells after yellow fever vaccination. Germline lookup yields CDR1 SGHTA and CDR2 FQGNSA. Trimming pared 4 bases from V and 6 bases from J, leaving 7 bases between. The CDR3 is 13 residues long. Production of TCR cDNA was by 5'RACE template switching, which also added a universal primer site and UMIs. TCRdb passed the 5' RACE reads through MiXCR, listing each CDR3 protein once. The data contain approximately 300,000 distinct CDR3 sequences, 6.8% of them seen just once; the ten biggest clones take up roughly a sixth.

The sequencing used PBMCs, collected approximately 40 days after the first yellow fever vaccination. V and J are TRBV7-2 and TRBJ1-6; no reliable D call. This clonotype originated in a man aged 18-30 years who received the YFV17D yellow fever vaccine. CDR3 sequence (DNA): TGTGCCAGCAGCTACCGACCTAATTCACCCCTCCACTTT. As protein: CASSYRPNSPLHF.